This T cell receptor (beta chain) was identified during a study of blood T cell repertoires in COVID-19. Study as a whole: The study drew acute and convalescent COVID-19 samples from the United States, Italy and Spain. From T cells, B-cell-depleted T cells, or PBMCs came the material, which was cDNA or gDNA.

As processed by the authors: Amplified reference gene primers provided the basis for estimating nucleated cell counts. TCRdb's copy holds only in-frame clones and misses some; the assay was immunoSEQ multiplex PCR. V and J calls plus clone size are reproduced from that table; the DNA served to infer D and trimming. This table holds 100,000 or so clones, 81% found once. There are 14 residues in the CDR3. Germline lookup yields CDR1 MNHEY and CDR2 SVGAGI. Trimming cost V 10 bases and J 0 bases; bases outside gene matches: 8. Sequenced sample: peripheral blood. This TCR was recovered from an older man with acute or convalescent COVID-19. The chain carries TRBV6-5 and TRBJ1-1; 7 bases are shared with TRBD1. The CDR3 nucleotides read TGTGCCATCCTGGACAGGTCGGTGAACACTGAAGCTTTCTTT. Protein: CAILDRSVNTEAFF.